Here is one T cell receptor (beta chain) with its context. The sample comes from a study of blood T cell repertoires in COVID-19. In the study overall: PBMCs, B-cell-depleted T cells, or T cells were the source of the cDNA or gDNA that made up the material.

Using immunoSEQ multiplex PCR, the repertoire was profiled, and TCRdb retains in-frame clones only, with some absent. The sample gives under 170,000 clones, 87% of which show up once; 3.5% to 4.5% is in the top ten. Germline CDR1 GTSNPN, CDR2 SVGIG (reference sequence). Trimming removed 1 base from V and 9 bases from J; junction bases left unmatched: 6. This CDR3 has 14 residues. Sequenced material: peripheral blood. The source is a woman aged 55-75 years with active or convalescent COVID-19. The rearrangement joins TRBV30 to TRBJ1-6; 7 bases map to TRBD1. CDR3 bases: TGTGCCTGGAGTGGTGGAGCAGGGGGTTCACCCCTCCACTTT. Protein: CAWSGGAGGSPLHF. Supplemented by reference TRBV30 and TRBJ1-6, the full variable domain reads SQTIHQWPATLVQPVGSPLSLECTVEGTSNPNLYWYRQAAGRGLQLLFYSVGIGQISSEVPQNLSASRPQDRQFILSSKKLLLSDSGFYLCAWSGGAGGSPLHFGNGTRLTVT.